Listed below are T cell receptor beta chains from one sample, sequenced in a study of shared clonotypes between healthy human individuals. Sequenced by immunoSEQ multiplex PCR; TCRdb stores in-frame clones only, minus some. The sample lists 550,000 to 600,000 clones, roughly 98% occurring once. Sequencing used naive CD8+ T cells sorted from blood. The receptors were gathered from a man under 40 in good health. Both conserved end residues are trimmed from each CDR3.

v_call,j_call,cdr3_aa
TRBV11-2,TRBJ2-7,ASSLNHEQY
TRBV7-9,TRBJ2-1,ASSSDPAYNEQF
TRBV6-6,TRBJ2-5,ASSTALANVEETQY
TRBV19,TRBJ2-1,ASTSLAGYNEQF
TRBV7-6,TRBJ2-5,ASSPESRETQY
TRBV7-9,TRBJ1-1,ASSQMNTEAF
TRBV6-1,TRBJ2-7,ASGGIHEQY
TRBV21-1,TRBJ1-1,ASSKGNTEAF
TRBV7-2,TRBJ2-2,ASSLPPGMRAGELF
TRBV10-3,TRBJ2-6,AISSGTGVGSGANVLT
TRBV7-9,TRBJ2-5,ASSLAGSETQY
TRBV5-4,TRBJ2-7,ASSLDRGLYEQY
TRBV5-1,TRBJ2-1,ASSLGWGGNEQF
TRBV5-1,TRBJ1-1,ASSLRGGNTEAF
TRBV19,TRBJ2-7,ASSSGRLYEQY
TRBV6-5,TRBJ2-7,ASSYSAGVPYEQY
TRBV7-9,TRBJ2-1,ASSVDIYNEQF
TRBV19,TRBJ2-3,ASSTPPGWGTDTQY
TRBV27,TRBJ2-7,ASSNLGDEQY
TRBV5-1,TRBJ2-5,ASSFQEQWDRAVPRETQY
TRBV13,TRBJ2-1,ASSAGLAGELNEQF
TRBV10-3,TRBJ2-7,AISGGDTLYEQY
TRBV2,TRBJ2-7,ASEVSNEQY
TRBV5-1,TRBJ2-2,ASSPARGGPGELF
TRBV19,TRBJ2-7,ASSVSGTGSYEQY
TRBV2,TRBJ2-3,ASSGSVADTQY
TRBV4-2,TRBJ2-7,ASSQDLSGRAYEQY
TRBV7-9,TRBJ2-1,ASSSPRLAEHNEQF
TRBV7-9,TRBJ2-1,ASSPQRGATYNEQF
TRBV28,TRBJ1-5,ASRHRDRWQPQH
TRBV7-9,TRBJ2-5,ASRGGVQETQY
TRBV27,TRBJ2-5,ASSLSQGLQETQY
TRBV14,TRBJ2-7,ASSPKGRSYEQY
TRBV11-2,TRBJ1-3,ASSLGGFGNTIY
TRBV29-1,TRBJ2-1,SVEASGDEQF
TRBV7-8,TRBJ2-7,ASSFGTLGEQY
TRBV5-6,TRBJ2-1,ASSSGLAGEGEQF
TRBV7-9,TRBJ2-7,ASSSTGTRPYEQY
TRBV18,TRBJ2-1,ASSPDLRLAGTYNEQF
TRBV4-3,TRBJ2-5,ASSQDRSIQETQY
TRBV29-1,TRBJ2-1,SVGGREGLNEQF
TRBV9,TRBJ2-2,ASSVGDRAGGELF
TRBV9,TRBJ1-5,ASSVGTGLQPQH
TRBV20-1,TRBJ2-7,SAAASHEQY